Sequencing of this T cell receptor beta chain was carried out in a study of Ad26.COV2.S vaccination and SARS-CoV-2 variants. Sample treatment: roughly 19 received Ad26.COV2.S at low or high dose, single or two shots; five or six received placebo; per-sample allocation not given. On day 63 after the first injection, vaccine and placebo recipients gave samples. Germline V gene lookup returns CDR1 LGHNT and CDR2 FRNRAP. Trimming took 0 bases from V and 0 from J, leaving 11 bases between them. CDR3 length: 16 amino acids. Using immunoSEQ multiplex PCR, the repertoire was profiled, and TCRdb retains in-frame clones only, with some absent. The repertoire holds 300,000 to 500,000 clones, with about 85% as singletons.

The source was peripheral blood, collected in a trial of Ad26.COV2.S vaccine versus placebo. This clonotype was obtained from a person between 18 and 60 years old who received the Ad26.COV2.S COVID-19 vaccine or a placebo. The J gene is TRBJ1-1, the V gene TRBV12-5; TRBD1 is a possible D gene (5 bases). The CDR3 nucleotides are TGTGCTAGTGGTTTGGTAAATTTACAGGTGAACACTGAAGCTTTCTTT. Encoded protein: CASGLVNLQVNTEAFF.